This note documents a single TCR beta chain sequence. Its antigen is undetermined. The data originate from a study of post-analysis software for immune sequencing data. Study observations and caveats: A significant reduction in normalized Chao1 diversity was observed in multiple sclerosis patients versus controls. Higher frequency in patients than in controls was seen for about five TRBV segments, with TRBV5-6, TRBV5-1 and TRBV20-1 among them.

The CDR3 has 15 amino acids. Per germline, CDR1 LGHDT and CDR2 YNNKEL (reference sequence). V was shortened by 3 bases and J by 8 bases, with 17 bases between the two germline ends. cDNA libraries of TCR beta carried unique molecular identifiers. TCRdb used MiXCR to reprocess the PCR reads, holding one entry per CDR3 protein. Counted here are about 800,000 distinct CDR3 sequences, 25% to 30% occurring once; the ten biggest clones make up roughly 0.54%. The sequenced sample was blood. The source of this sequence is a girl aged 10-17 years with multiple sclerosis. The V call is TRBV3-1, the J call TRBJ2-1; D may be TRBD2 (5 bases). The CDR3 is CASSQRAPARDEQFF. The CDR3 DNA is TGTGCCAGCAGCCAGAGGGCCCCCGCTCGAGATGAGCAGTTCTTC.